Listed below are T cell receptor beta chains from one sample, sequenced in a study of T cells in Graves' hyperthyroidism and ophthalmopathy. Each CDR3 protein gets one entry after TCRdb re-called the multiplex PCR reads with MiXCR. The data contain 600,000 to 850,000 distinct CDR3 sequences, 18% of them singletons. Sequencing was done on a sample of blood. These receptors were collected from a woman aged 45-65 years with Graves' hyperthyroidism that later progressed to Graves' ophthalmopathy. Both conserved end residues are part of each CDR3. A D gene is named only where the DNA matches it firmly. Clone size, where shown, is once, few, many, or a class for clones that have expanded.

size	V	D	J	DNA	CDR3
many	TRBV5-6	-	TRBJ1-1	TGTGCCAGCAGCTTGTTAGGGCCGGGGAACACTGAAGCTTTCTTT	CASSLLGPGNTEAFF
few	TRBV12-3/TRBV12-4	TRBD1	TRBJ2-1	TGTGCCAGCAGTTTGAGAACAGGGGGACCCAATGAGCAGTTCTTC	CASSLRTGGPNEQFF
few	TRBV5-4	-	TRBJ1-5	TGTGCCAGCAGCTGGGGCCCGGGGCAGCCCCAGCATTTT	CASSWGPGQPQHF
-	TRBV29-1	-	TRBJ1-5	TGCAGCGTTGAAGACGCCGGAGCCGGGCCCCAGCATTTT	CSVEDAGAGPQHF
-	TRBV20-1	TRBD1	TRBJ1-4	TGCAGTGCCAGTAGGACAGGGGGCAGAGGAGAAAAACTGTTTTTT	CSASRTGGRGEKLFF
many	TRBV20-1	-	TRBJ2-5	TGCAGTGCTAGGCTCACCGTAGGGTTAGAGACCCAGTACTTC	CSARLTVGLETQYF
many	TRBV30	-	TRBJ2-1	TGTGCCTGGGAGCGTGAGGGGGTGTCCTACAATGAGCAGTTCTTC	CAWEREGVSYNEQFF
few	TRBV6-5	TRBD1	TRBJ2-3	TGTGCCAGCAGTTACGGGACAGGAGTAGATACGCAGTATTTT	CASSYGTGVDTQYF
-	TRBV12-3/TRBV12-4	TRBD2	TRBJ2-3	TGTGCCAGCAGTTCCGGGACTAGCGGGGGTAATACGCAGTATTTT	CASSSGTSGGNTQYF
many	TRBV12-3/TRBV12-4	-	TRBJ1-5	TGTGCCAGCGCGACAGGCTCCACGAGCAATCAGCCCCAGCATTTT	CASATGSTSNQPQHF
few	TRBV5-1	-	TRBJ2-5	TGCGCCAGCAGCTTGAATGGAGGCGGGAAGGGAGAGACCCAGTACTTC	CASSLNGGGKGETQYF
few	TRBV6-1	TRBD1	TRBJ1-5	TGTGCCGTACGACAGGGCCCCAATCAGCCCCAGCATTTT	CAVRQGPNQPQHF
-	TRBV18	TRBD2	TRBJ2-3	TGTGCCAGCTCACCACCGACGGGGGGACGTACGCAGTATTTT	CASSPPTGGRTQYF
-	TRBV7-9	-	TRBJ1-1	TGTGCCAGCAGCGACGACAGATACACTGAAGCTTTCTTT	CASSDDRYTEAFF
many	TRBV18	-	TRBJ2-5	TGTGCCAGCTCACCGACATCAGCGGGTTTGGGGGAGACCCAGTACTTC	CASSPTSAGLGETQYF
-	TRBV19	-	TRBJ1-1	TGTGCCAGTAGTACAAAGGGACCCTCGAACACTGAAGCTTTCTTT	CASSTKGPSNTEAFF
few	TRBV4-1	-	TRBJ1-2	TGCGCCAGCAGCCAAGAGGGGGGTGGCAGGCTGAGCTATGGCTACACCTTC	CASSQEGGGRLSYGYTF
many	TRBV12-3/TRBV12-4	TRBD1	TRBJ1-1	TGTGCCAGCAGAGACAGGGCCCAAGGGACTGAAGCTTTCTTT	CASRDRAQGTEAFF
-	TRBV18	-	TRBJ1-6	TGTGCCAGCTCAACACAGGGAGCGGAATCACCCCTCCACTTT	CASSTQGAESPLHF
-	TRBV9	-	TRBJ2-2	TGTGCCAGCAGCGTCCGGACCCCTTTCCTCAACACCGGGGAGCTGTTTTTT	CASSVRTPFLNTGELFF
many	TRBV27	-	TRBJ1-1	TGTGCCAGCAGTTTCCGCGCGGGGGTGAACACTGAAGCTTTCTTT	CASSFRAGVNTEAFF
once	TRBV5-1	-	TRBJ1-2	TGCGCCAGCAGCTTGGGCATCTCCGATGGCTACACCTTC	CASSLGISDGYTF
few	TRBV7-9	TRBD2	TRBJ2-6	TGTGCCAGCAGCTTGGGGCGGGGGGCAAACTCTGGGGCCAACGTCCTGACTTTC	CASSLGRGANSGANVLTF
-	TRBV20-1	-	TRBJ2-3	TGCAGTGCTAGAGCCAGGGTTCTTAGAAATACGCAGTATTTT	CSARARVLRNTQYF
-	TRBV6-1	-	TRBJ1-6	TGTGCCAGCAGCGGGAGTTCTTTCCACTTT	CASSGSSFHF
many	TRBV18	-	TRBJ2-2	TGTGCCAGCAGCCCCTTGAACACCGGGGAGCTGTTTTTT	CASSPLNTGELFF
few	TRBV29-1	-	TRBJ1-5	TGCAGCGTCGTGGGACCCGGGACGGAATATCAGCCCCAGCATTTT	CSVVGPGTEYQPQHF